The entry that follows covers one TCR beta chain sequence. Its antigen remains unidentified. CDR1 is SGDLS, CDR2 YYNGEE, per germline. The CDR3 sequence is 13 residues long. V shed 3 bases and J shed 7 bases, with 13 bases lying between them. A quantitative 5'-RACE method, one with molecular barcodes, was used to make TCR beta libraries. TCRdb fed the 5' RACE reads into MiXCR, producing one record per CDR3 protein. The sample consists of around 150,000 distinct CDR3 sequences, about 16% of them appearing once. This record belongs to a study of CD8 T cells in ankylosing spondylitis. Study-wide results and caveats: Characteristic, it appeared, of ankylosing spondylitis blood was a TCR beta motif of eight highly homologous variants. Relatively rare in peripheral blood, disease-linked clones were also CD8+. The authors reported significant enrichment of disease-linked clones in matched ankylosing spondylitis synovial fluid.

The chain couples TRBV9 to TRBJ1-2; D unclear. What was sequenced was blood, either unsorted or a sorted T cell fraction (not recorded which). The origin of this receptor is a male donor with ankylosing spondylitis or in good health (not recorded which). The CDR3 spells CASSGLIDGGYTF. The DNA of the CDR3 is TGTGCCAGCAGCGGCCTCATCGATGGTGGCTACACCTTC.